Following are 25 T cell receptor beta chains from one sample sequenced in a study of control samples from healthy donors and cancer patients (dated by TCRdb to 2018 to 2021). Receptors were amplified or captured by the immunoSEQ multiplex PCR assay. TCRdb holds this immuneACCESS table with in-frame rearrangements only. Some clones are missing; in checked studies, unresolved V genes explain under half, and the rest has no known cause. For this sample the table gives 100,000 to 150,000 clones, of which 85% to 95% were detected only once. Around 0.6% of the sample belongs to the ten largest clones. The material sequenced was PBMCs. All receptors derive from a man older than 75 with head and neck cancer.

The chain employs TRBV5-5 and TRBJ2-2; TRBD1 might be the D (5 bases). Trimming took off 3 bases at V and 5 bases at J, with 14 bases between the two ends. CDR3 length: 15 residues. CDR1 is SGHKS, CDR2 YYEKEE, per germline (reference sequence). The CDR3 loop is CASSSQAGFTGELFF. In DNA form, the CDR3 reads TGTGCCAGCAGCTCCCAGGCAGGGTTTACCGGGGAGCTGTTTTTT.

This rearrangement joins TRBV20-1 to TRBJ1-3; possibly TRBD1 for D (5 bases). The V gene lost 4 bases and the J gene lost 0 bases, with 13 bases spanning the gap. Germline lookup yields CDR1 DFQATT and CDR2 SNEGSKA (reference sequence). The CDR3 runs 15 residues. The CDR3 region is CSAIEAGLSGNTIYF. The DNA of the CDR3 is TGCAGTGCTATTGAAGCAGGGCTCTCTGGAAACACCATATATTTT.

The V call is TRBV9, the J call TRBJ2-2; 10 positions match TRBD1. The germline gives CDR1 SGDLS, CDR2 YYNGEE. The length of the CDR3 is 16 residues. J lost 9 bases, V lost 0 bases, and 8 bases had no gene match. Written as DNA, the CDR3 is TGTGCCAGCAGCGTAGGGGGACAGGGGATGGACCGGGAGCTGTTTTTT. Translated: CASSVGGQGMDRELFF.

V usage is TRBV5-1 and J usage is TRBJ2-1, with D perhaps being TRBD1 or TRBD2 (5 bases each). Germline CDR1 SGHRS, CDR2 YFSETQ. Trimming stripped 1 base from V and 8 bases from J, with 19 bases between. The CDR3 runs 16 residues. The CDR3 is CASSLIGASKVYEQFF. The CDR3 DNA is TGCGCCAGCAGCTTGATCGGGGCTAGTAAGGTTTATGAGCAGTTCTTC.

The CDR3 here is CASHEQGSSGNTIYF. CDR3 sequence (DNA): TGTGCCAGCCACGAACAGGGGTCATCAGGAAACACCATATATTTT. This rearrangement joins TRBV5-6 to TRBJ1-3; TRBD1 agrees at 7 bases. V lost 7 bases, J lost 4 bases, and 11 bases stayed unmatched. Germline V gene lookup returns CDR1 SGHDT and CDR2 YYEEEE. The CDR3 contains 15 residues.

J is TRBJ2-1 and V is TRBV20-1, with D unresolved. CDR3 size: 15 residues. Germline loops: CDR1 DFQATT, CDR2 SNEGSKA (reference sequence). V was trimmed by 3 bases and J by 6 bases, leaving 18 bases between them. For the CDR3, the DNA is TGCAGTGCTAGTGATCCGGGTCGGGCTATCAATGAGCAGTTCTTC. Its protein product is CSASDPGRAINEQFF.

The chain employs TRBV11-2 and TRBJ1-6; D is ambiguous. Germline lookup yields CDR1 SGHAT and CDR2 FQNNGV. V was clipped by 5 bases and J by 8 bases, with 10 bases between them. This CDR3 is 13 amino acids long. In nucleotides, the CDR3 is TGTGCCAGCAGCGTCCCGGGAGATTCACCCCTCCACTTT. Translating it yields CASSVPGDSPLHF.

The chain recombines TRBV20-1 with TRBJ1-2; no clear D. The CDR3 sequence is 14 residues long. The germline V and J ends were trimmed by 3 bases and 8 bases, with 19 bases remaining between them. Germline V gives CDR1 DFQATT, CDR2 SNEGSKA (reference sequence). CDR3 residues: CSASTSPNVAGYTF. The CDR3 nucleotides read TGCAGTGCTAGTACGTCTCCCAACGTCGCGGGCTACACCTTC.

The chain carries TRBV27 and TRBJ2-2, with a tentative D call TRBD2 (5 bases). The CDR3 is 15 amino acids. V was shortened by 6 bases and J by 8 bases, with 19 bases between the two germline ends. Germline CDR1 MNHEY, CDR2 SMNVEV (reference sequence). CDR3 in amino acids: CASSHPARGLGELFF. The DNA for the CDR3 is TGTGCCAGCAGCCATCCAGCGAGAGGGCTTGGGGAGCTGTTTTTT.

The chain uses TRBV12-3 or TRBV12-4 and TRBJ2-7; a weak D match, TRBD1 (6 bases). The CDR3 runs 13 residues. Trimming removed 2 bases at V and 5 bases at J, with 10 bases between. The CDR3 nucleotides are TGTGCCAGCAGTTTATGGACAGACGACGAGCAGTACTTC. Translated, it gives CASSLWTDDEQYF.

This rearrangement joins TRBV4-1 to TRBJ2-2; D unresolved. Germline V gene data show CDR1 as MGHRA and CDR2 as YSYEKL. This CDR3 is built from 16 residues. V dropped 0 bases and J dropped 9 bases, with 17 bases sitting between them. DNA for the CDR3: TGCGCCAGCAGCCAAGATCAATTGGAAATGGGCCGGGAGCTGTTTTTT. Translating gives CASSQDQLEMGRELFF.

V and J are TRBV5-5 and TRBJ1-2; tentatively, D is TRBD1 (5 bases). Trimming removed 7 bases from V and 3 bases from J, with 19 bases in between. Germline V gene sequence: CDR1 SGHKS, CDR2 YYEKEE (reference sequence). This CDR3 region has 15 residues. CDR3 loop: CASFPQAGNDYGYTF. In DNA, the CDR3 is TGTGCCAGCTTTCCCCAGGCAGGGAACGACTATGGCTACACCTTC.

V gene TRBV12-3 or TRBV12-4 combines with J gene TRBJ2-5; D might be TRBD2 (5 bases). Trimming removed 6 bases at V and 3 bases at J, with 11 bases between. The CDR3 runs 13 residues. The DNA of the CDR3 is TGTGCCAGCAGCCCCGGGGTCGAAGAGACCCAGTACTTC. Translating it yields CASSPGVEETQYF.

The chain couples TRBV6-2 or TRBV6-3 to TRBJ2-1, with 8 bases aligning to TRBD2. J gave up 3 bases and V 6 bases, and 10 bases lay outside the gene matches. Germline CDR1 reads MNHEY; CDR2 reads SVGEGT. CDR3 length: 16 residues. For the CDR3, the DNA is TGTGCCAGCAGCAGGGGCGGGGCGGGAGGCTACAATGAGCAGTTCTTC. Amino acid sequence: CASSRGGAGGYNEQFF.

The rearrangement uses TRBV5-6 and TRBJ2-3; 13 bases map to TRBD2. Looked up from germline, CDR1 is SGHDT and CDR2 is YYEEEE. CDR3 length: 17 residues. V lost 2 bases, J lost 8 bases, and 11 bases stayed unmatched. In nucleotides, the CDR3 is TGTGCCAGCAGCTTCTCCGGGACTAGCGGGGTCCCCACTACGCAGTATTTT. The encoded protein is CASSFSGTSGVPTTQYF.

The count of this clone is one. In nucleotides, the CDR3 is TGTGCCAGCAGCTTGCCAATTAACACTGAAGCTTTCTTT. Its translation: CASSLPINTEAFF. The V call is TRBV5-5, the J call TRBJ1-1; D is ambiguous. The CDR3 is made up of 13 amino acids. From germline, CDR1 is SGHKS and CDR2 YYEKEE (reference sequence). Between the trimmed V and J ends, which lost 1 base and 2 bases, there was a span of 6 bases.

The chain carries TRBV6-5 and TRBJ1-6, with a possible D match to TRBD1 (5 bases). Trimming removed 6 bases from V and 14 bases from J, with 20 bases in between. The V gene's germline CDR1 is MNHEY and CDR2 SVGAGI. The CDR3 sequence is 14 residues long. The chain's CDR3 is CASRIGTASPTLHF. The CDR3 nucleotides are TGTGCCAGCAGGATCGGGACCGCGTCTCCCACCCTCCACTTT.

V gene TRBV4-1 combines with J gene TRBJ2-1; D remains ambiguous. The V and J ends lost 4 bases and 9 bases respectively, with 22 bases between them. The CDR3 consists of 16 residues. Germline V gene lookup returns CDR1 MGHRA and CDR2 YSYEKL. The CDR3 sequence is CASSPSRGERWGEQFF. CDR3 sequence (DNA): TGCGCCAGCAGCCCATCCCGAGGCGAGAGGTGGGGTGAGCAGTTCTTC.

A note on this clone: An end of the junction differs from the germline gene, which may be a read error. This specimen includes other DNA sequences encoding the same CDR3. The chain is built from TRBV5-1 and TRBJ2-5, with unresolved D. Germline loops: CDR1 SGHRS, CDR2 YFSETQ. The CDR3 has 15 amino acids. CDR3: CASSLGQVPRETQYF. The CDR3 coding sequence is TGTGCCAGCAGCTTGGGTCAGGTACCGAGGGAGACCCAGTACTTC. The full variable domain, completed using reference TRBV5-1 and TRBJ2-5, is KAGVTQTPRYLIKTRGQQVTLSCSPISGHRSVSWYQQTPGQGLQFLFEYFSETQRNKGNFPGRFSGRQFSNSRSEMNVSTLELGDSALYLCASSLGQVPRETQYFGPGTRLLVL.

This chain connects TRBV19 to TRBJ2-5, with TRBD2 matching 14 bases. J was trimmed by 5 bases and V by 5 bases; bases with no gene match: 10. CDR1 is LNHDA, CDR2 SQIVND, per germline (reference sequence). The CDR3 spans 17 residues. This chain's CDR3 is CASSPGLAGGFGETQYF. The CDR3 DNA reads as TGTGCCAGTAGTCCCGGACTAGCGGGGGGTTTCGGGGAGACCCAGTACTTC.

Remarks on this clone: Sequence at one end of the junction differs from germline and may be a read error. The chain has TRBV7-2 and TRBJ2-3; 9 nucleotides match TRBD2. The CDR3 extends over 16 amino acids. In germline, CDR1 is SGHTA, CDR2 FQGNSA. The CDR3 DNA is TGTGCCGGCAGCTTAGGTCTAGCGGGGTTCACAGATACGCAGTATTTT. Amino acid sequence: CAGSLGLAGFTDTQYF. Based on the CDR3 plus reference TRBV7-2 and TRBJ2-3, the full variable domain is GAGVSQSPSNKVTEKGKDVELRCDPISGHTALYWYRQSLGQGLEFLIYFQGNSAPDKSGLPSDRFSAERTGGSVSTLTIQRTQQEDSAVYLCAGSLGLAGFTDTQYFGPGTRLTVL.

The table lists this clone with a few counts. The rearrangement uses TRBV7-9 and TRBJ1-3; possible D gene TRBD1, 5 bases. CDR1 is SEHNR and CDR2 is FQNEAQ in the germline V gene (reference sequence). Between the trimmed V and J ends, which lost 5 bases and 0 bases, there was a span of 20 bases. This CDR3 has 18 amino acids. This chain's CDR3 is CASSLFTGPGSSGNTIYF. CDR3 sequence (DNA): TGTGCCAGCAGCCTATTTACGGGACCCGGGAGCTCTGGAAACACCATATATTTT.

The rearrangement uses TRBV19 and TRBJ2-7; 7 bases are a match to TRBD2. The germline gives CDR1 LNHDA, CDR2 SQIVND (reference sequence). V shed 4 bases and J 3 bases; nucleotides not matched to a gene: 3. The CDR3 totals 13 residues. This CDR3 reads CASSTSGIYEQYF. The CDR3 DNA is TGTGCCAGTAGTACTAGCGGTATCTACGAGCAGTACTTC.

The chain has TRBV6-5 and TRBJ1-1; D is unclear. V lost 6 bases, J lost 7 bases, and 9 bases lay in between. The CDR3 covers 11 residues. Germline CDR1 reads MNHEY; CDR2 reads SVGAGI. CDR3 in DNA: TGTGCCAGCAGCACCCGTGGTGAAGCTTTCTTT. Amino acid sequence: CASSTRGEAFF.

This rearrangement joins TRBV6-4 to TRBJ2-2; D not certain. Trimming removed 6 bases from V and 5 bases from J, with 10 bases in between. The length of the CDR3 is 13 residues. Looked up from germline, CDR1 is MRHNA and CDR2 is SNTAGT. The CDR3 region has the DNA TGTGCCAGCAGGGAGCAAAATACCGGGGAGCTGTTTTTT. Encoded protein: CASREQNTGELFF.